This TCR beta chain was documented in a study of CD8+CD57+ T cells in acquired aplastic anemia listed by TCRdb under 2018. At the level of the whole study: On average, sorted CD4+ and CD8+ cells yielded 3.2 ug of extracted DNA, with a range of roughly 0.18 to 27.4 ug. CD8+CD57+ expansion was defined as frequency above the mean frequency observed in healthy subjects. What the authors observed across the whole study: Although 25 to 30 CD8+ CDR3 sequences were shared by patients and controls, these sequences appeared highly expressed in patients and within the immunodominant clones of patients. Between patients and healthy controls, no significant difference in CD8+ Simpson's diversity was found (P=0.060).

To note about this clonotype: Its antigen is not yet known. The sample holds no much larger clone one base away, and base qualities are not on file.

The patients picked for sequencing were ones in whom flow cytometry had shown an expansion of CD8+CD57+ cells. Every patient had a diagnosis of severe acquired aplastic anemia based on International Study of Aplastic Anemia and Agranulocytosis and Camitta criteria. Patients had received no therapy at the time of blood sampling. In this study, sorted CD4+ and CD8+ T cells from the blood of healthy subjects and of severe aplastic anemia patients had their TCR repertoires deep-sequenced. Patients were enrolled in the USA under clinicaltrials.gov protocols 00001620, 01623167, 00001397, 00071045, 00081523 and 00961064. Ficoll-Paque density gradient centrifugation was used to isolate peripheral blood mononuclear cells. Before DNA was extracted, CD4+ and CD8+ T cells were sorted using either FACS or magnetic beads. There are 13 amino acids in the CDR3, from cysteine to phenylalanine inclusive. Here the CDR3 DNA is all that survives: 39 bases in frame from base 1. The trim is 3 bases for V and 11 bases for J, with a gap of 16 bases between the germline ends. Looking up the germline V gene (reference sequence) yields CDR1 MNHEY and CDR2 SMNVEV.

TCR beta VDJ combination and CDR3 sequence profiling used genomic DNA as the template. An Illumina HiSeq 2000 was used for TCR repertoire sequencing. In the source study's methods: TRBV/TRBJ rearrangement plots, CDR3 size and DJ length profiles, and Simpson's diversity index were used to assess repertoires. The most abundant DNA sequence in the deep sequencing data was taken as the immunodominant clone. CDR3 amino acid sequences were screened for sharing across subjects and compared with published repertoires and the VDJdb database. TCRdb reprocessing: public reads trimmed at Q25 with fastp, clones called with MiXCR, in-frame beta chains kept. For every CDR3 protein sequence, its rows merge into one entry that carries the most common genes and DNA. What appears here as the V and J calls and clone size reflects TCRdb's work, not the paper's. The sample table contains about 180,000 distinct CDR3 sequences; only one count was recorded for 50% to 65% of them. The ten largest clones represent approximately 46% of the sample.

The V and J genes are TRBV27 and TRBJ1-1, with a tentative D gene TRBD1 over 5 matching bases. Sequencing was done on a sample of sorted CD4+, CD8+, or CD8+CD57+ T cells (not recorded which) from PBMCs. The source of this sequence is a human donor with aplastic anemia. The nucleotide sequence is given as TGTGCCAGCAGTTTGGCAGGGAAATCGGAGGCTTTCTTT. It translates as CASSLAGKSEAFF.